The TCR beta chain described here comes from a study of T cell repertoires in cytomegalovirus infection. The overall study: Public TCR beta signature analysis indicated the presence of both CMV infection and matching HLA type.

CDR3 length: 12 amino acids. Germline V gene sequence: CDR1 SGHAT, CDR2 FQNNGV. TCRdb recomputed calls from the reads with MiXCR, one row per CDR3 protein. Among around 360,000 distinct CDR3 sequences listed, roughly 36% were seen once. A word on this clonotype: Its antigen is unknown. A clone one base away is much larger, so this may be a read error.

Regarding the study as a whole: Ex vivo responses were dominated by HLA-C-restricted CMV-specific TCR beta clonotypes.

The receptor was isolated from a human donor in good health (CMV status not recorded). Some clones in this sample may be carry-over from other donors' samples. This chain connects TRBV11-2 to TRBJ1-3; D call uncertain. Sequences were derived from cultured PBMCs, sampled from culture after CMV antigen stimulation. CDR3 amino acids: CASSPSRNTIYF. CDR3 nucleotides: TGTGCCAGCAGCCCCTCTCGAAACACCATATATTTT.